A selection of T cell receptor beta chains follows, all from one sample in a study of long-term antiretroviral therapy in people with HIV. Assay used: immunoSEQ multiplex PCR; TCRdb lists only in-frame clones, some missing. The repertoire consists of about 24,000 clones, with approximately 88% occurring once and the leading ten covering around 15%. The sample consisted of unsorted PBMCs, taken about 4.3 years after starting antiretroviral therapy. These receptors were taken from a man between 25 and 39 years old with HIV. CDR3s include the opening cysteine and the closing phenylalanine or tryptophan. The D gene is left open where the match is weak. For some rows the clone size is stated as once, few or many, or as a class when expanded; others skip it.

J,size,V,D,CDR3,DNA
TRBJ2-7,.,TRBV2,TRBD2,CASSRTSGRPEQYF,TGTGCCAGCAGTCGGACTAGCGGGAGGCCCGAGCAGTACTTC
TRBJ1-2,.,TRBV7-2,TRBD1,CASSSYRGGYGYTF,TGTGCCAGCAGCTCATACAGGGGTGGCTATGGCTACACCTTC
TRBJ2-2,.,TRBV7-3,TRBD2,CASSLKGTSGASLNTGELFF,TGTGCCAGCAGCTTAAAGGGGACTAGCGGGGCAAGCTTGAACACCGGGGAGCTGTTTTTT
TRBJ1-2,.,TRBV27,.,CASSLVGRMGYTF,TGTGCCAGCAGTTTAGTTGGGAGGATGGGCTACACCTTC
TRBJ2-3,.,TRBV7-9,TRBD2,CASRDWGRGTDTQYF,TGTGCCAGCAGGGATTGGGGGAGGGGCACAGATACGCAGTATTTT
TRBJ1-5,.,TRBV6-1,.,CASRDTVANQPQHF,TGTGCCAGCAGGGATACAGTCGCCAATCAGCCCCAGCATTTT
TRBJ1-4,.,TRBV5-6,TRBD1,CANSTGVEGNEKLFF,TGTGCCAACTCGACAGGGGTGGAGGGTAATGAAAAACTGTTTTTT
TRBJ2-7,.,TRBV27,TRBD1,CASSTPGGGVYEQYF,TGTGCCAGCAGTACCCCAGGGGGCGGCGTCTACGAGCAGTACTTC
TRBJ2-5,.,TRBV15,.,CATSRSPGKQETQYF,TGTGCCACCAGCAGATCACCGGGGAAGCAAGAGACCCAGTACTTC
TRBJ2-7,.,TRBV10-1,.,CAGTCVGRDHYEQYF,TGCGCCGGGACCTGTGTGGGCAGGGATCACTACGAGCAGTACTTC
TRBJ2-5,.,TRBV11-2,.,CASSLGRRSTETQYF,TGTGCCAGCAGCTTAGGGAGGAGATCCACAGAGACCCAGTACTTC
TRBJ1-2,few,TRBV6-5,.,CASTIRWGSYGYTF,TGTGCCAGCACTATACGATGGGGAAGTTATGGCTACACCTTC
TRBJ2-7,.,TRBV9,TRBD1,CASSPGQTYEQYF,TGTGCCAGCAGCCCGGGACAGACCTACGAGCAGTACTTC
TRBJ1-5,.,TRBV19,TRBD1,CASSTLLTTGGSNQPQHF,TGTGCCAGTAGTACACTCCTCACCACAGGGGGAAGCAATCAGCCCCAGCATTTT
TRBJ2-4,once,TRBV5-6,.,CASRHLKSAAKNIQYF,TGTGCCAGCAGACACCTCAAGTCGGCAGCCAAAAACATTCAGTACTTC
TRBJ2-3,.,TRBV5-1,TRBD1,CASSLGTGGSTDTQYF,TGCGCCAGCAGCTTGGGGACAGGGGGCAGCACAGATACGCAGTATTTT
TRBJ2-7,.,TRBV6-5,.,CASSYSTGAEQYF,TGTGCCAGCAGTTACTCGACGGGGGCCGAGCAGTACTTC
TRBJ2-2,.,TRBV10-3,TRBD1,CAISGDRGSAGELFF,TGTGCCATCAGTGGCGACAGGGGATCCGCCGGGGAGCTGTTTTTT
TRBJ2-5,once,TRBV6-1,.,CASSEFGGGETQYF,TGTGCCAGCAGTGAATTCGGGGGTGGAGAGACCCAGTACTTC
TRBJ2-2,large,TRBV27,.,CASSLWGPPNTGELFF,TGTGCCAGCAGTTTATGGGGGCCCCCGAACACCGGGGAGCTGTTTTTT
TRBJ2-2,.,TRBV19,.,CASSLGRTGTGELFF,TGTGCCAGTAGTCTAGGGAGGACGGGCACCGGGGAGCTGTTTTTT
TRBJ2-7,few,TRBV5-1,.,CASSLVPGTYEQYF,TGCGCCAGCAGCTTGGTCCCAGGGACCTACGAGCAGTACTTC
TRBJ1-4,.,TRBV19,.,CASSVEPLEEKLFF,TGTGCCAGTAGTGTCGAACCCTTGGAAGAAAAACTGTTTTTT
TRBJ2-7,.,TRBV7-9,TRBD2,CASSQGGAGSEQYF,TGTGCCAGCAGCCAGGGAGGGGCCGGGTCCGAGCAGTACTTC
TRBJ1-3,.,TRBV19,.,CASSIDRLGGNTIYF,TGTGCCAGTAGTATCGACAGGCTGGGCGGAAACACCATATATTTT
TRBJ1-6,.,TRBV6-1,.,CASSFKSSYNSPLHF,TGTGCCAGCAGTTTTAAGAGCTCCTATAATTCACCCCTCCACTTT
TRBJ1-4,.,TRBV28,.,CASSPRVGRGEKLFF,TGTGCCAGCAGCCCCAGAGTCGGCAGGGGTGAAAAACTGTTTTTT
TRBJ2-7,.,TRBV5-1,.,CASSLRGPTVIYEQYF,TGCGCCAGCAGCTTGAGGGGCCCAACAGTTATCTACGAGCAGTACTTC
TRBJ2-7,.,TRBV27,.,CASAPGDSYEQYF,TGTGCCAGCGCCCCCGGGGACTCCTACGAGCAGTACTTC
TRBJ1-4,.,TRBV14,.,CASSPTTATNEKLFF,TGTGCCAGCAGTCCCACCACTGCAACTAATGAAAAACTGTTTTTT
TRBJ2-1,.,TRBV9,.,CASSGTPYNEQFF,TGTGCCAGCAGCGGGACACCTTACAATGAGCAGTTCTTC
TRBJ1-4,.,TRBV25-1,TRBD1,CASGTGGDEKLFF,TGTGCCAGCGGGACAGGGGGTGATGAAAAACTGTTTTTT
TRBJ1-2,once,TRBV5-4,.,CASSTQTVNYGYTF,TGTGCCAGCAGCACCCAGACAGTTAACTATGGCTACACCTTC
TRBJ1-5,.,TRBV18,.,CASSPSGGRNQPQHF,TGTGCCAGCTCACCATCCGGGGGTCGCAATCAGCCCCAGCATTTT
TRBJ2-1,.,TRBV28,.,CASALYNEQFF,TGTGCCAGCGCTTTATACAATGAGCAGTTCTTC
TRBJ2-2,.,TRBV2,.,CASNPPGESGELFF,TGTGCCAGCAACCCCCCAGGGGAGTCCGGGGAGCTGTTTTTT
TRBJ2-2,.,TRBV27,.,CASRFLGGENGELFF,TGTGCCAGCAGGTTCTTGGGCGGGGAGAACGGGGAGCTGTTTTTT
TRBJ1-1,.,TRBV9,TRBD1,CASSLKQGGTEAFF,TGTGCCAGCTCACTTAAACAGGGGGGAACTGAAGCTTTCTTT
TRBJ1-1,.,TRBV7-8,.,CASSFGVDTEAFF,TGTGCCAGCAGCTTTGGGGTGGACACTGAAGCTTTCTTT
TRBJ2-2,.,TRBV4-1,.,CASSHSGSNTGELFF,TGCGCCAGCAGCCATAGCGGTTCGAACACCGGGGAGCTGTTTTTT
TRBJ2-3,.,TRBV29-1,.,CSVAGAGADTQYF,TGCAGCGTTGCAGGGGCCGGTGCAGATACGCAGTATTTT
TRBJ2-2,.,TRBV6-6,.,CASSYSGTPPTGELFF,TGTGCCAGCAGTTACTCAGGGACACCACCCACCGGGGAGCTGTTTTTT
TRBJ1-5,.,TRBV7-2,.,CASSLVGRRMNQPQHF,TGTGCCAGCAGCTTAGTTGGCAGGCGTATGAATCAGCCCCAGCATTTT
TRBJ2-5,.,TRBV4-1,TRBD1,CASSHDRGRTQYF,TGCGCCAGCAGCCACGACAGGGGGAGAACCCAGTACTTC
TRBJ1-5,.,TRBV11-2,TRBD1,CASSLNTGGDQPQHF,TGTGCCAGCAGCCTGAACACAGGGGGCGACCAGCCCCAGCATTTT
TRBJ1-2,.,TRBV6-4,.,CASSQQGGYGYTF,TGTGCCAGCAGCCAACAGGGTGGCTATGGCTACACCTTC
TRBJ2-7,.,TRBV4-2,.,CASSQLGDSSYEQYF,TGTGCCAGCAGCCAATTAGGGGATAGCTCCTACGAGCAGTACTTC
TRBJ1-2,few,TRBV4-3,TRBD1,CASSLSPGQGYGYTF,TGCGCCAGCAGCCTTTCTCCGGGACAGGGGTATGGCTACACCTTC
TRBJ2-5,.,TRBV28,.,CASSSQGPQETQYF,TGTGCCAGCAGTTCACAGGGACCCCAAGAGACCCAGTACTTC
TRBJ2-3,few,TRBV10-2,.,CASSQTDTQYF,TGCGCCAGCAGCCAAACAGATACGCAGTATTTT
TRBJ1-1,.,TRBV5-6,.,CASSLDSREAFF,TGTGCCAGCAGCTTGGACAGCCGTGAAGCTTTCTTT
TRBJ1-1,.,TRBV4-1,.,CASSLGNSRTEAFF,TGCGCCAGCAGCCTAGGTAATAGTCGGACTGAAGCTTTCTTT
TRBJ2-7,once,TRBV7-2,.,CASSPRLVDEQYF,TGTGCCAGCAGCCCGCGGCTGGTCGACGAGCAGTACTTC
TRBJ2-1,.,TRBV2,TRBD2,CASTSSGREGEQFF,TGTGCCAGCACATCCAGCGGGAGGGAGGGTGAGCAGTTCTTC
TRBJ2-7,.,TRBV9,.,CASSVGPDGSSYEQYF,TGTGCCAGCAGCGTAGGCCCCGACGGAAGCTCCTACGAGCAGTACTTC
TRBJ2-6,.,TRBV5-1,.,CASSLEFVGSGANVLTF,TGCGCCAGCAGCTTGGAGTTTGTAGGCTCTGGGGCCAACGTCCTGACTTTC
TRBJ1-2,.,TRBV28,.,CASSFVRVAYGYTF,TGTGCCAGCAGTTTCGTTCGGGTGGCTTATGGCTACACCTTC
TRBJ2-7,.,TRBV19,.,CASSILGSSYEQYF,TGTGCCAGTAGTATTTTAGGCAGCTCCTACGAGCAGTACTTC